These 27 T cell receptor beta chains were sequenced from one sample in a study of blood T cells in healthy people across ages. Sample-barcoded 5' priming and a J-beta primer mix drove a second PCR of 7 to 11 cycles. A single record per CDR3 protein comes from TCRdb applying MiXCR to the 5' RACE reads. The sample carries 800,000 to 950,000 distinct CDR3 sequences, 36% recorded once. The sample taken for sequencing was blood. The receptors were gathered from a young man in good health.

The chain links TRBV27 to TRBJ1-1, with D possibly being TRBD1 (6 bases). V was clipped by 8 bases and J by 1 base, with 14 bases between them. The CDR3 has 14 amino acids. Germline-derived CDR1 and CDR2 are MNHEY and SMNVEV (reference sequence). CDR3 sequence (DNA): TGTGCCAGCGGTACGACAGGAACGAACACTGAAGCTTTCTTT. As protein: CASGTTGTNTEAFF.

Written as DNA, the CDR3 is TGTGCCACCTCGAAGGGTCGAGAGACCCAGTACTTC. It encodes CATSKGRETQYF. The genes are TRBV24-1 and TRBJ2-5; unclear D gene. Germline V gives CDR1 KGHDR, CDR2 SFDVKD. This CDR3 is 12 amino acids long. Deletions cut 9 bases from V and 4 bases from J, with 11 bases between.

This clonotype was counted at least ten times. The V gene is TRBV12-3 or TRBV12-4, the J gene TRBJ1-4; D possibly corresponds to TRBD1 (5 bases). Trimming removed 5 bases at V and 4 bases at J, with 14 bases between. The length of the CDR3 is 15 residues. CDR3 sequence (DNA): TGTGCCAGCAGTGAGCCGGGGGGATTTAATGAAAAACTGTTTTTT. Amino acids: CASSEPGGFNEKLFF.

There are a few counts of this clonotype. The J gene is TRBJ1-1, the V gene TRBV7-9; the D gene is possibly TRBD1 (5 bases). V was clipped by 1 base and J by 2 bases, with 17 bases between them. This CDR3 contains 17 residues. CDR1 SEHNR and CDR2 FQNEAQ come from the germline V gene (reference sequence). The CDR3 sequence: CASSLGGAGTANTEAFF. CDR3 in DNA: TGTGCCAGCAGCTTAGGAGGGGCGGGGACGGCCAACACTGAAGCTTTCTTT.

The table lists this clonotype with a few counts. The chain uses TRBV20-1 and TRBJ2-3; no reliable D call. Trimming shortened V by 0 bases and J by 0 bases, and 7 bases separated the two germline ends. Germline V CDR1 and CDR2: DFQATT, SNEGSKA (reference sequence). The CDR3 is made up of 14 amino acids. CDR3: CSARDRNSTDTQYF. The CDR3 nucleotides read TGCAGTGCTAGAGACAGGAACAGCACAGATACGCAGTATTTT.

Only a few counts were recorded for this clonotype. V is TRBV12-3 or TRBV12-4 and J is TRBJ2-7; 9 bases match TRBD1. The CDR3 spans 19 residues. V was pared by 7 bases and J by 7 bases, with 26 bases of the junction left unmatched. CDR3 nucleotide sequence: TGTGCCAGCATCTGGGGGAGCATCTCCTACGGGACAGGGCACAATGAGCAGTACTTC. Translating it yields CASIWGSISYGTGHNEQYF.

This clonotype was observed a handful of times. This rearrangement joins TRBV27 to TRBJ1-5, with D uncertain. Germline CDR1 MNHEY, CDR2 SMNVEV (reference sequence). This CDR3 has 15 amino acids. Trimming stripped 3 bases from V and 3 bases from J, with 12 bases between. The CDR3 bases are TGTGCCAGCAGTTTTCTCCAGGATGCCAATCAGCCCCAGCATTTT. Translated: CASSFLQDANQPQHF.

This clonotype showed up many times. This chain links TRBV10-3 with TRBJ1-2; 8 bases fit TRBD1. Trimming took 2 bases from V and 6 from J; bases not matched to a gene: 5. Germline CDR1 is ENHRY and CDR2 is SYGVKD. This CDR3 region has 14 residues. For the CDR3, the DNA is TGTGCCATCAGTGAGGCCAGGACAGGGCATGGCTACACCTTC. Its translation is CAISEARTGHGYTF.

This chain uses TRBV4-1 with TRBJ2-5; D may match TRBD1 or TRBD2 (5 bases each). The V and J ends lost 4 bases and 0 bases respectively, with 9 bases between them. The CDR3 has 14 residues. The germline V gene encodes CDR1 MGHRA and CDR2 YSYEKL. The CDR3 bases are TGCGCCAGCAGCCGGGGGAACAACCAAGAGACCCAGTACTTC. Its translation is CASSRGNNQETQYF.

The chain carries TRBV20-1 and TRBJ2-1, with D perhaps given as TRBD1 or TRBD2 (5 bases each). Germline V lookup: CDR1 DFQATT, CDR2 SNEGSKA (reference sequence). Trimming took off 0 bases at V and 2 bases at J, with 11 bases between the two ends. The CDR3 has 15 residues. The CDR3 nucleotides are TGCAGTGCTAGAGAAGGGACGCGCGCCTACAATGAGCAGTTCTTC. Amino acid sequence: CSAREGTRAYNEQFF.

For this clonotype: At one boundary the junction diverges from the germline segment, which might be a read error. The chain carries TRBV15 and TRBJ2-5; 7 nucleotides agree with TRBD1. CDR3 size: 16 residues. Germline values: CDR1 LNHNV, CDR2 YYDKDF (reference sequence). CDR3 coding DNA: TGTGCCGCCAGCAGAGCAACAGGGGCCCCTGGGAATGAGCAGTACTTC. Amino acids: CAASRATGAPGNEQYF.

This clonotype appeared a few times. DNA of the CDR3: TGTGCCATCAGTGAGTCGGCGACGGGTGAAAAACTGTTTTTT. This encodes CAISESATGEKLFF. The chain links TRBV10-3 to TRBJ1-4, with no clear D. CDR3 size: 14 residues. Germline V CDR1 and CDR2: ENHRY, SYGVKD. V gave up 0 bases and J gave up 7 bases, with 9 bases separating them.

V usage is TRBV6-6 and J usage is TRBJ1-1; D is unresolved. V lost 6 bases and J lost 6, with 11 bases in between. The germline CDR1 and CDR2 sequences are MNHNY and SVGAGI (reference sequence). The CDR3 sequence is 12 residues long. CDR3 DNA sequence: TGTGCCAGCAGCCTCAATAGCGCTGAAGCTTTCTTT. As protein: CASSLNSAEAFF.

This clonotype came up many times. Germline is not matched at one junction end, which may reflect a read error. V and J are TRBV5-1 and TRBJ2-1; TRBD1 aligns across 8 bases. CDR1 SGHRS and CDR2 YFSETQ come from the germline V gene. CDR3 length: 15 residues. The DNA of the CDR3 is TGTGCCAGCAGCCGGACAGGGAGTAGCTACAATGAGCAGTTCTTC. It is translated as CASSRTGSSYNEQFF.

The sample holds a few counts of this clonotype. The chain has TRBV12-3 or TRBV12-4 and TRBJ2-3; tentative D call: TRBD2 (6 bases). Trimming left V 6 bases short and J 2 bases short, with 9 bases between. The CDR3 contains 13 residues. This chain's CDR3 is CASRRGITDTQYF. The CDR3 DNA is TGTGCCAGCAGGCGGGGAATCACAGATACGCAGTATTTT.

This clonotype was detected many times. The genes are TRBV2 and TRBJ1-4; D not resolved. The germline V gene has CDR1 SNHLY and CDR2 FYNNEI. The V end was cut by 3 bases, the J end by 4 bases, with 9 bases between. This CDR3 region has 14 residues. Here the CDR3 DNA reads TGTGCCAGCAGTGATCGCGGATTTAATGAAAAACTGTTTTTT. Its translation is CASSDRGFNEKLFF.

V gene TRBV18 combines with J gene TRBJ2-3; 7 bases are a match to TRBD2. The V gene end was trimmed by 1 base and the J gene end by 2 bases; junction bases not matched to a gene: 6. Germline values: CDR1 KGHSH, CDR2 LQKENI. The CDR3 spans 16 residues. As DNA, the CDR3 is TGTGCCAGCTCACCACGAAATCTAGCGGTCACAGATACGCAGTATTTT. Amino acid sequence: CASSPRNLAVTDTQYF.

The chain is built from TRBV2 and TRBJ2-7; 7 nucleotides agree with TRBD2. The J call may be incorrect, as the DNA end agrees better with TRBJ2-5. Per the germline V gene, CDR1 is SNHLY and CDR2 is FYNNEI. CDR3 length: 15 residues. The CDR3 DNA is TGTGCCAACTATCGAAGCGGGGACCCCGTGCAGACCCAGTACTTC. Its protein product is CANYRSGDPVQTQYF.

This clonotype was picked up many times. The chain couples TRBV9 to TRBJ2-5, with a possible D match to TRBD2 (5 bases). From germline, CDR1 is SGDLS and CDR2 YYNGEE. V lost 4 bases and J lost 2, with 15 bases in between. The CDR3 is made up of 15 amino acids. The CDR3 coding sequence is TGTGCCAGCAGCCTCGGGATTCTGTTTCAAGAGACCCAGTACTTC. The encoded protein is CASSLGILFQETQYF.

This sequence joins TRBV6-5 and TRBJ1-1, with 8 nucleotides matching TRBD1. This CDR3 spans 18 amino acids. Unmatched junction bases numbered 13, after V lost 0 bases and J lost 4 bases. Germline loops: CDR1 MNHEY, CDR2 SVGAGI. CDR3: CASSYSAPGQGSGTEAFF. The CDR3 region has the DNA TGTGCCAGCAGTTACTCGGCGCCCGGACAGGGAAGTGGCACTGAAGCTTTCTTT.

In this sample, this clonotype turned up once. A much more abundant neighbour one base away suggests this may be a read error. This chain joins TRBV29-1 and TRBJ1-2; TRBD1 aligns across 7 bases. CDR1 and CDR2 from the germline V gene are SQVTM and ANQGSEA. The CDR3 is made up of 14 amino acids. The CDR3 coding sequence is TGCGGCGTGACCGGAGGACAGGCGAACTATGGCTACACCTTC. Translating it yields CGVTGGQANYGYTF. The complete variable domain, with remaining parts taken from reference TRBV29-1 and TRBJ1-2, reads SAVISQKPSRDICQRGTSLTIQCQVDSQVTMMFWYRQQPGQSLTLIATANQGSEATYESGFVIDKFPISRPNLTFSTLTVSNMSPEDSSIYLCGVTGGQANYGYTFGSGTRLTVV.

V is TRBV28 and J is TRBJ2-5; possibly TRBD1 for D (6 bases). Germline V CDR1 and CDR2: MDHEN, SYDVKM. The CDR3 covers 13 residues. Trimming took off 4 bases at V and 5 bases at J, with 11 bases between the two ends. Here the CDR3 reads CASSSGVLETQYF. CDR3 bases: TGTGCCAGCAGTTCAGGGGTTTTGGAGACCCAGTACTTC.

This clonotype showed up many times. The CDR3 nucleotides are TGTGCCAGCAGCCAAGATGGAGGGGCCCGCACAGATACGCAGTATTTT. This translates into CASSQDGGARTDTQYF. The V call is TRBV4-2, the J call TRBJ2-3; D possibly corresponds to TRBD2 (6 bases). Germline values: CDR1 LGHNA, CDR2 YNFKEQ. Trimming cost V 0 bases and J 1 base, with 11 bases left between them. The CDR3 covers 16 residues.

The J gene is TRBJ1-1, the V gene TRBV20-1; D is uncertain. V gave up 3 bases and J gave up 6 bases, with 5 bases separating them. Germline V gene data show CDR1 as DFQATT and CDR2 as SNEGSKA (reference sequence). This CDR3 is built from 10 residues. CDR3 coding DNA: TGCAGTGCTAGCGACCCTGAAGCTTTCTTT. This encodes CSASDPEAFF.

This clonotype was picked up a small number of times. The rearrangement links TRBV3-1 to TRBJ1-2; D is unresolved. Germline V gene sequence: CDR1 LGHDT, CDR2 YNNKEL (reference sequence). V gave up 1 base and J gave up 4 bases, with 13 bases separating them. CDR3 length: 15 amino acids. The CDR3 loop reads CASSQASTVGYGYTF. CDR3 coding DNA: TGTGCCAGCAGCCAAGCCTCGACCGTGGGCTATGGCTACACCTTC.

The V call is TRBV20-1, the J call TRBJ2-7; 8 bases agree with TRBD1. J was trimmed by 0 bases and V by 8 bases; bases with no gene match: 9. Per germline, CDR1 DFQATT and CDR2 SNEGSKA (reference sequence). This CDR3 comprises 14 residues. In DNA form, the CDR3 reads TGCAGTACTGGAGACAGGGGAGTCTCCTACGAGCAGTACTTC. Its protein product is CSTGDRGVSYEQYF.

Concerning this clonotype: Germline is not matched at one junction end, which may reflect a read error. CDR3 nucleotides: TGTGCCAGCAGTGAATCGTGGGAGCAGTTCTTC. Protein sequence: CASSESWEQFF. V and J are TRBV10-3 and TRBJ2-1; no reliable D call. CDR1 and CDR2 from the germline V gene are ENHRY and SYGVKD. The CDR3 consists of 11 residues.